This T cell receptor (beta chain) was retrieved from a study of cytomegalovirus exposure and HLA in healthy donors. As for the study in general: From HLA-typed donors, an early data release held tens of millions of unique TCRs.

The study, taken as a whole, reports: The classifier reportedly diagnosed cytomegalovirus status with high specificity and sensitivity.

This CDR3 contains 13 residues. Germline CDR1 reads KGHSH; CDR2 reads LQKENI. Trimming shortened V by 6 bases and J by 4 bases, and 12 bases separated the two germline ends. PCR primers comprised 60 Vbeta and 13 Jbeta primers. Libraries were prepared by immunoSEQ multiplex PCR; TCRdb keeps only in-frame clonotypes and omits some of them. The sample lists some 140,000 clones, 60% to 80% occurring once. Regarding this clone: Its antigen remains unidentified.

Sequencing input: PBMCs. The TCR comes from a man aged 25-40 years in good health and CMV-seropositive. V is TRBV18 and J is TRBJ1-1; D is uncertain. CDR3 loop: CASSDYLSTEAFF. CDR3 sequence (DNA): TGTGCCAGCTCTGATTATCTGAGCACTGAAGCTTTCTTT.